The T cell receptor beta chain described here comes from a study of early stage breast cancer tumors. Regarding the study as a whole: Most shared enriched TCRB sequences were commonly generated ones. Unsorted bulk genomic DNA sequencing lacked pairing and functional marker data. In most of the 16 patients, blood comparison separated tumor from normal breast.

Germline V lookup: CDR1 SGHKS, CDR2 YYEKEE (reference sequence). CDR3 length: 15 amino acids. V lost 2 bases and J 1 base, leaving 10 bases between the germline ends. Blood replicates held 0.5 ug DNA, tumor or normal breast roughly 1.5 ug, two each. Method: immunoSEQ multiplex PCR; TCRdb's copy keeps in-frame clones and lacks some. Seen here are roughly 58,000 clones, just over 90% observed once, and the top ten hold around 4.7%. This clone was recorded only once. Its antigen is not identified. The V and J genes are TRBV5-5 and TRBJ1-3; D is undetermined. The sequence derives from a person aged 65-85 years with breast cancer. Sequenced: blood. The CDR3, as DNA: TGTGCCAGCAGCTTACCCGGGAGGTCTGGAAACACCATATATTTT. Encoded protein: CASSLPGRSGNTIYF.